The entry that follows covers one T cell receptor (beta chain) sequence. These data originate in a study of vaccination and CD4 T cells after COVID-19. Across the whole study: Post-vaccine sampling followed dose two by a median 72 days (range 14 to 241).

Time point specified: late sampling 161 to 241 days after vaccination in a few convalescent patients. TCRdb ran MiXCR on the PCR reads and lists one entry per CDR3 protein. This table has roughly 31,000 distinct CDR3 sequences, about 46% appearing once. The source was CD4+ T cells from blood, collected about 7 months after SARS-CoV-2 vaccination. This TCR was sampled from a human donor who had recovered from COVID-19.

The CDR3 is CASSEQGVVGEQYF. DNA of the CDR3: TGTGCCAGTAGTGAACAGGGCGTGGTGGGCGAGCAGTACTTC. The chain carries TRBV19 and TRBJ2-7; D may be TRBD1 (6 bases). The CDR3 is made up of 14 amino acids. The V end lost 5 bases, the J end lost 6 bases, and 17 bases lay between the germline ends. Germline CDR1 and CDR2: LNHDA and SQIVND (reference sequence).